The 7 T cell receptor beta chains below were found in one sample sequenced in a study of cytomegalovirus exposure and HLA in healthy donors. The PCR employed 60 Vbeta primers together with 13 Jbeta primers. The repertoire was sequenced with immunoSEQ multiplex PCR; TCRdb's copy has only in-frame clones and lacks some. This sample has approximately 220,000 clones, with approximately 68% found just once. Sequencing input: PBMCs. These receptors were taken from a woman between 25 and 40 years old in good health and CMV-seronegative.

The CDR3 DNA reads TGTGCCATCAGTGAGTCTGGGGGGGGCTACACCTTC. This sequence encodes CAISESGGGYTF. The genes are TRBV10-3 and TRBJ1-2; tentative D call: TRBD1 (5 bases). The CDR3 spans 12 residues. V shed 0 bases and J shed 8 bases, with 7 bases lying between them. Per germline, CDR1 ENHRY and CDR2 SYGVKD.

The chain's CDR3 is CASSFYRSGGRYEQYF. For the CDR3, the DNA is TGTGCCAGCAGCTTCTATCGGTCAGGGGGAAGATACGAGCAGTACTTC. The V gene is TRBV5-6, the J gene TRBJ2-7, with TRBD1 matching 7 bases. The ends lost 2 bases at V and 4 bases at J; junction bases unmatched: 12. Germline CDR1 and CDR2: SGHDT and YYEEEE. This CDR3 has 16 residues.

The genes are TRBV9 and TRBJ2-3; the match to TRBD2 covers 7 bases. J was trimmed by 6 bases and V by 3 bases; bases with no gene match: 4. Germline CDR1 is SGDLS and CDR2 is YYNGEE. This CDR3 spans 13 amino acids. This CDR3 is CASSEGGSDTQYF. In DNA, the CDR3 is TGTGCCAGCAGCGAGGGAGGGAGCGATACGCAGTATTTT.

The V call is TRBV5-6, the J call TRBJ2-4; TRBD1 aligns across 9 bases. With 3 bases clipped from V and 8 bases from J, the junction kept 18 bases outside the gene matches. Looked up from germline, CDR1 is SGHDT and CDR2 is YYEEEE. The CDR3 spans 18 residues. The CDR3 spells CASSSPPLFTGGAHIQYF. The DNA for the CDR3 is TGTGCCAGCAGCTCCCCACCACTATTTACAGGGGGCGCCCACATTCAGTACTTC. Using reference TRBV5-6 and TRBJ2-4 for the parts outside the CDR3, the full variable domain is DAGVTQSPTHLIKTRGQQVTLRCSPKSGHDTVSWYQQALGQGPQFIFQYYEEEERQRGNFPDRFSGHQFPNYSSELNVNALLLGDSALYLCASSSPPLFTGGAHIQYFGAGTRLSVL.

This chain uses TRBV29-1 with TRBJ1-2; TRBD1 might be the D (5 bases). V was clipped by 0 bases and J by 4 bases, with 12 bases between them. CDR1 is SQVTM, CDR2 ANQGSEA, per germline. CDR3 length equals 14 residues. The CDR3 DNA reads as TGCAGCGTTGAAGACAGGGACTATTCCTATGGCTACACCTTC. Residues: CSVEDRDYSYGYTF. Full variable domain (outside the CDR3, taken from reference TRBV29-1 and TRBJ1-2): SAVISQKPSRDICQRGTSLTIQCQVDSQVTMMFWYRQQPGQSLTLIATANQGSEATYESGFVIDKFPISRPNLTFSTLTVSNMSPEDSSIYLCSVEDRDYSYGYTFGSGTRLTVV.

This clone was counted only a few times. The genes are TRBV7-8 and TRBJ2-2; D perhaps matches TRBD1 (6 bases). This CDR3 comprises 17 residues. Between the trimmed V and J ends, which lost 0 bases and 0 bases, there was a span of 11 bases. CDR1 SGHVS and CDR2 FQNEAQ come from the germline V gene. CDR3 protein: CASSLARGSANTGELFF. The CDR3, as DNA: TGTGCCAGCAGCTTAGCTAGGGGGTCGGCGAACACCGGGGAGCTGTTTTTT. The variable domain in full, with the rest retrieved from reference TRBV7-8 and TRBJ2-2, is GAGVSQSPRYKVAKRGQDVALRCDPISGHVSLFWYQQALGQGPEFLTYFQNEAQLDKSGLPSDRFFAERPEGSVSTLKIQRTQQEDSAVYLCASSLARGSANTGELFFGEGSRLTVL.

There are a few counts of this clone. The chain uses TRBV7-3 and TRBJ2-1; no firm D call. Germline values: CDR1 SGHTA, CDR2 FQGTGA. There are 14 residues in the CDR3. Deletions cut 2 bases from V and 6 bases from J, with 11 bases between. The CDR3 DNA reads as TGTGCCAGCAGCTTATCTAGTACTGTCAATGAGCAGTTCTTC. This encodes CASSLSSTVNEQFF.